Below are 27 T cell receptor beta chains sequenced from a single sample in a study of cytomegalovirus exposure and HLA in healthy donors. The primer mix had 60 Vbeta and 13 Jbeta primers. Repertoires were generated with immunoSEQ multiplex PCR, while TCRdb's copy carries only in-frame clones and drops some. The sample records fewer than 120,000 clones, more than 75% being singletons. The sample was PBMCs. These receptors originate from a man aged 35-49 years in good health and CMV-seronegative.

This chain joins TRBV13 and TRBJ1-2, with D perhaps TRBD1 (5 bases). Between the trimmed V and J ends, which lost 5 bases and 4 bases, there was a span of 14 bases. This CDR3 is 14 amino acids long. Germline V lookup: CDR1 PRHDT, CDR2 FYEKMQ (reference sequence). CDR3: CASSPSGVLYGYTF. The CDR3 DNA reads TGTGCCAGCAGCCCCTCGGGGGTCCTCTATGGCTACACCTTC.

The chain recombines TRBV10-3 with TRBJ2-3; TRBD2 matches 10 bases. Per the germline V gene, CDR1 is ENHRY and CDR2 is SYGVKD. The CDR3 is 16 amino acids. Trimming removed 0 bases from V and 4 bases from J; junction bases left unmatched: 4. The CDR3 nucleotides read TGTGCCATCAGTGAGTCGGAGCGGGGGGGCGCAGATACGCAGTATTTT. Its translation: CAISESERGGADTQYF.

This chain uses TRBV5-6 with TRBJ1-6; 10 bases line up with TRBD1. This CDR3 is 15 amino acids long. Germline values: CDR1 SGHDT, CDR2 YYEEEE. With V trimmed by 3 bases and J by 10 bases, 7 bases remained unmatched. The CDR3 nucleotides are TGTGCCAGCAGCTATAGGGACAGGGGACACTCACCCCTCCACTTT. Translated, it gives CASSYRDRGHSPLHF.

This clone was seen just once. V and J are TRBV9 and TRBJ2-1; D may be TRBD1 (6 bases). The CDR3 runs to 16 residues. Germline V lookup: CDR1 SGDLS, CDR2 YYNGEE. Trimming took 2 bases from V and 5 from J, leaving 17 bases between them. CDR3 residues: CASSVSGAGVNNEQFF. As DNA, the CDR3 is TGTGCCAGCAGCGTGTCGGGTGCAGGGGTGAACAATGAGCAGTTCTTC. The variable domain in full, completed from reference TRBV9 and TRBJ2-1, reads DSGVTQTPKHLITATGQRVTLRCSPRSGDLSVYWYQQSLDQGLQFLIQYYNGEERAKGNILERFSAQQFPDLHSELNLSSLELGDSALYFCASSVSGAGVNNEQFFGPGTRLTVL.

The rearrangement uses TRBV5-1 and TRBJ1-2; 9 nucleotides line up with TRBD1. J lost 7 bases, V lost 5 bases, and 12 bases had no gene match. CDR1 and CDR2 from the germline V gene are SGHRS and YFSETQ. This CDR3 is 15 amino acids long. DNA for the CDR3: TGCGCCAGCAGGGGAACAGGGGGCGCGAAGGGTGGCTACACCTTC. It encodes CASRGTGGAKGGYTF.

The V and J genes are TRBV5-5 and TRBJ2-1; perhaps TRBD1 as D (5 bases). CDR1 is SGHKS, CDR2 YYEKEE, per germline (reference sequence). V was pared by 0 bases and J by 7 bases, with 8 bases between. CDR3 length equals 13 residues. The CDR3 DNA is TGTGCCAGCAGCTTGGCAGGGTTAAATGAGCAGTTCTTC. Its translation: CASSLAGLNEQFF.

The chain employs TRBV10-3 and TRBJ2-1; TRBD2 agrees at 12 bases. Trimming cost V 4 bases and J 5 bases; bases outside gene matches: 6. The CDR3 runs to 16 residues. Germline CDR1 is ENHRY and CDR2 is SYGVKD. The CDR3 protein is CAISVALAGGDNEQFF. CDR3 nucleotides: TGTGCCATCAGTGTTGCACTAGCGGGGGGAGACAATGAGCAGTTCTTC.

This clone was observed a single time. The CDR3 sequence is CASSIWGLSTGDSNQPQHF. The CDR3 DNA follows: TGTGCCAGTAGTATATGGGGATTATCGACAGGGGATAGCAATCAGCCCCAGCATTTT. V gene TRBV19 combines with J gene TRBJ1-5; 8 bases are shared with TRBD1. The V and J ends lost 2 bases and 0 bases, in that order; junction bases with no gene match: 12. This CDR3 region has 19 residues. Germline CDR1 reads LNHDA; CDR2 reads SQIVND (reference sequence).

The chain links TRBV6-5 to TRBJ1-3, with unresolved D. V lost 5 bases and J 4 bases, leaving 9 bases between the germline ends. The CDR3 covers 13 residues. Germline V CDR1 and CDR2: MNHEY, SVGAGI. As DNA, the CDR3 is TGTGCCAGCAGTCCGGTAGCCGGAAACACCATATATTTT. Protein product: CASSPVAGNTIYF.

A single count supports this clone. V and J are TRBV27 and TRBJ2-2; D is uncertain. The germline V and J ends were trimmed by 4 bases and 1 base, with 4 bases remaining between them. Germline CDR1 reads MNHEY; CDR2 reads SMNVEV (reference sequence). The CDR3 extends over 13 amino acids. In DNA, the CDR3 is TGTGCCAGCAGTTCCTTGAACACCGGGGAGCTGTTTTTT. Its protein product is CASSSLNTGELFF.

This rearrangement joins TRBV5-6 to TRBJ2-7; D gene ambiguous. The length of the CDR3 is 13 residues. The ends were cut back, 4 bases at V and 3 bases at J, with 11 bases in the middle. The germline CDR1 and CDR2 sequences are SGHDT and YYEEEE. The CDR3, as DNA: TGTGCCAGCAGCCTAGACCTCTTCTACGAGCAGTACTTC. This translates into CASSLDLFYEQYF.

As DNA, the CDR3 is TGTGCCAGCAGCCTAGGGGGCCTGAACTCCTACGAGCAGTACTTC. This sequence encodes CASSLGGLNSYEQYF. V is TRBV7-2 and J is TRBJ2-7; 7 bases agree with TRBD1. The CDR3 has 15 amino acids. Germline CDR1 is SGHTA and CDR2 is FQGNSA. J gave up 0 bases and V 5 bases, and 7 bases lay outside the gene matches.

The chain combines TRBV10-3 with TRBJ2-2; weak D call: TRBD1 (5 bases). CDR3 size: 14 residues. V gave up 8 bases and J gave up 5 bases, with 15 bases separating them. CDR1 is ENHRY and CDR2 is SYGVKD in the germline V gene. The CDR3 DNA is TGTGCCATCCGTCCAGGGCCCAGGACCGGGGAGCTGTTTTTT. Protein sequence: CAIRPGPRTGELFF.

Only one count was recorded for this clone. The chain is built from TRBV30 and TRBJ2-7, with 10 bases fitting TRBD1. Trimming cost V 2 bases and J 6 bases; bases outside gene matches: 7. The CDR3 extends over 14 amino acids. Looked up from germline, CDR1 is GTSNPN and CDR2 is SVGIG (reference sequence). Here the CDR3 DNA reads TGTGCCTGGAGTCTGTCAAGGACAGGGGGCGAGCAGTACTTC. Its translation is CAWSLSRTGGEQYF.

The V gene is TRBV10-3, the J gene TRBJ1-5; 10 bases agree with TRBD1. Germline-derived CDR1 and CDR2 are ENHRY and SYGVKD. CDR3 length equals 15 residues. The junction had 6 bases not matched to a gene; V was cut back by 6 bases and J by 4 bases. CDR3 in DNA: TGTGCCATCAGCGGGGGGACAGGGGATAATCAGCCCCAGCATTTT. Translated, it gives CAISGGTGDNQPQHF.

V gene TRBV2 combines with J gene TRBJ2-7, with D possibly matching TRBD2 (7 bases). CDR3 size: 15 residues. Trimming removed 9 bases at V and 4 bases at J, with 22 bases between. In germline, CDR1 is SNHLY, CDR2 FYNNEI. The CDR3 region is CASSEWGGGRYEQYF. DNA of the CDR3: TGTGCCAGTTCTGAATGGGGGGGCGGACGGTACGAGCAGTACTTC.

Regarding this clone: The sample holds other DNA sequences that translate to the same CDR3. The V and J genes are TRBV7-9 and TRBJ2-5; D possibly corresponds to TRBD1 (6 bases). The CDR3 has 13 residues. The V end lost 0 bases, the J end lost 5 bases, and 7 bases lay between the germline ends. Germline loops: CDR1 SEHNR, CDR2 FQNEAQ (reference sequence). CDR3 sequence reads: CASSLAGAETQYF. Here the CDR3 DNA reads TGTGCCAGCAGCTTAGCGGGGGCGGAGACCCAGTACTTC.

This chain's CDR3 is CASSLVGGQGFGTAEQFF. The DNA of the CDR3 is TGTGCCAGCAGCTTGGTGGGGGGACAGGGGTTCGGAACTGCTGAGCAGTTCTTC. The rearrangement uses TRBV5-6 and TRBJ2-1; TRBD1 matches at 10 bases. This CDR3 has 18 residues. Per the germline V gene, CDR1 is SGHDT and CDR2 is YYEEEE. With V trimmed by 0 bases and J by 9 bases, 15 bases remained unmatched.

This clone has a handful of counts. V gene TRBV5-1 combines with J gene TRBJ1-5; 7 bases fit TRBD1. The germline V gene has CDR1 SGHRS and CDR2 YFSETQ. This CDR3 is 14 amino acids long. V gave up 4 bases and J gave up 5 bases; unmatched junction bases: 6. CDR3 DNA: TGCGCCAGCAGCGCGACAGGGACGGATCAGCCCCAGCATTTT. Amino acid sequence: CASSATGTDQPQHF.

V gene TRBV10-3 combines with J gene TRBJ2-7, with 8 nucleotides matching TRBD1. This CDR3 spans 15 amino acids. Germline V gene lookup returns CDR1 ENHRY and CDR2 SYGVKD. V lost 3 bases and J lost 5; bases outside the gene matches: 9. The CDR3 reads CAISDPGQGGHEQYF. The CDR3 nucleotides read TGTGCCATCAGTGACCCCGGACAGGGCGGCCACGAGCAGTACTTC.

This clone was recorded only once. CDR3 DNA sequence: TGTGCCAGTAGAACGGGGGGAGATCAGCCCCAGCATTTT. The encoded protein is CASRTGGDQPQHF. This sequence joins TRBV19 and TRBJ1-5, with D possibly matching TRBD1 (5 bases). Germline values: CDR1 LNHDA, CDR2 SQIVND (reference sequence). The CDR3 is 13 residues long. V was trimmed by 6 bases and J by 5 bases, leaving 11 bases between them.

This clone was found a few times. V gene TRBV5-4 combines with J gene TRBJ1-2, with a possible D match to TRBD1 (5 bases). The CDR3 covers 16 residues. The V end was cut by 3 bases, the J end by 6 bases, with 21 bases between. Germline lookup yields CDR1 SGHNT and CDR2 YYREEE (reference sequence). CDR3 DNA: TGTGCCAGCAGCTCTGGGGGGAGACAGAAATTCCATGGCTACACCTTC. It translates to CASSSGGRQKFHGYTF.

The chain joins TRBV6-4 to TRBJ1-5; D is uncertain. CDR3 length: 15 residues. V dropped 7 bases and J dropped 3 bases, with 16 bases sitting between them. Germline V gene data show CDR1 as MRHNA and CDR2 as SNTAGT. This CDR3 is CASKARIPDNQPQHF. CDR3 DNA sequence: TGTGCCAGCAAAGCCCGCATCCCTGACAATCAGCCCCAGCATTTT.

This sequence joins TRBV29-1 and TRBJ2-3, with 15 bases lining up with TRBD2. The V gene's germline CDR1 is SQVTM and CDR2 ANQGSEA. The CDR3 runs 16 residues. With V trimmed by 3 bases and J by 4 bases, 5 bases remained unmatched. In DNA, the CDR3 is TGCAGCGTTGACGGACTAGCGGGGGGGCAGCCAGATACGCAGTATTTT. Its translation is CSVDGLAGGQPDTQYF.

CDR3 sequence (DNA): TGCAGCGTTTTCAGGGTTGAGCAGTTCTTC. Residues: CSVFRVEQFF. J is TRBJ2-1 and V is TRBV29-1; a possible D gene is TRBD1 (5 bases). Germline-derived CDR1 and CDR2 are SQVTM and ANQGSEA. Trimming took off 5 bases at V and 9 bases at J, with 8 bases between the two ends. CDR3 length: 10 amino acids.

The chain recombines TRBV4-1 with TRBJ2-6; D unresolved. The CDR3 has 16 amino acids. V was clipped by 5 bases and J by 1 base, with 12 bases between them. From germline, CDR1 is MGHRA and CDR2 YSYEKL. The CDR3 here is CASSTQQFSGANVLTF. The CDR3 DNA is TGCGCCAGCAGCACCCAACAATTTTCTGGGGCCAACGTCCTGACTTTC.

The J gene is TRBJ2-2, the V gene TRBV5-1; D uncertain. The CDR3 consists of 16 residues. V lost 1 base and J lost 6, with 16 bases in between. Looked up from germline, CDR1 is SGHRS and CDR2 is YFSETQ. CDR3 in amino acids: CASSLWRSGSAGELFF. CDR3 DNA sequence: TGCGCCAGCAGCTTGTGGCGGTCCGGGTCGGCCGGGGAGCTGTTTTTT.